This T cell receptor beta chain was obtained from a study of long-term antiretroviral therapy in people with HIV. General study findings and limits: The data indicate that diversity increased after ART but remained below transplant donor controls.

To note about this clone: The antigen is undetermined.

The samples comprised roughly 0.9-11 million cryopreserved PBMC ahead of DNA extraction. Deletions cut 2 bases from V and 4 bases from J, with 21 bases between. This CDR3 has 18 amino acids. Germline V gene sequence: CDR1 MGHRA, CDR2 YSYEKL. At the survey level, the v3.0 immunoSEQ assay was run. Sequencing used immunoSEQ multiplex PCR; TCRdb keeps in-frame clones, though not all of them. This sample has about 24,000 clones, with roughly 86% found just once. The sequenced sample was unsorted PBMCs, obtained 4.4 years after starting antiretroviral therapy. V usage is TRBV4-1 and J usage is TRBJ2-1, with D possibly being TRBD1 (6 bases). The sequence derives from a man under 40 with HIV. Here the CDR3 reads CASSQQDLTGNQYNEQFF. The CDR3 bases are TGCGCCAGCAGCCAACAAGATTTAACAGGGAATCAATACAATGAGCAGTTCTTC.